The subject of this entry is one T cell receptor beta chain. Per the authors' pipeline: Counts of nucleated cells, estimated from reference gene primer amplification, were obtained. Data came from immunoSEQ multiplex PCR; TCRdb stores just in-frame clones and leaves some out. V and J calls and clone size come straight from that table; D and trimming were deduced from the DNA. The sample contains about 180,000 clones, about 90% of which appear only once. Residents of 24 US areas, aged roughly 18 to 89 years, made up the participants. Participants were placed into cohorts based on the clinical history they reported. Recovered status applied to Cohort 3 donors who had two consecutive negative PCRs. It also applied to those with clearance or with symptom resolution. The sample is drawn from a study of blood T cell repertoires in COVID-19. The V gene's germline CDR1 is SGHNT and CDR2 YYREEE (reference sequence). This CDR3 region has 15 residues. Trimming stripped 0 bases from V and 5 bases from J, with 14 bases between.

The origin of this receptor is a woman aged 45-59 years who had recovered from COVID-19. The chain combines TRBV5-4 with TRBJ2-5; perhaps TRBD1 as D (5 bases). Sequencing input: PBMCs or T cells enriched from blood (not recorded which). The CDR3 loop is CASSLGQTKTETQYF. Here the CDR3 DNA reads TGTGCCAGCAGCTTGGGACAGACAAAGACGGAGACCCAGTACTTC.